The clone carrying this T cell receptor (beta chain) was counted ten times or more. Its specificity is not known. Construction of the TCRbeta library involved unique molecular identifiers. Using its own MiXCR run on the PCR reads, TCRdb lists one record per CDR3 protein. The table includes 150,000 to 250,000 distinct CDR3 sequences, 6.3% detected once. The V end was cut by 6 bases, the J end by 2 bases, with 11 bases between. The CDR3 contains 13 residues. In germline, CDR1 is MNHEY, CDR2 SVGAGI. The sample is drawn from a study of T-cell reconstitution after alpha-beta-depleted transplantation in children. Whole-study results and caveats: Expanded graft clones, several hundred of them, were reportedly the source of alpha-beta T cells about two months after transplant. Some patients owed their high day-60 TCRbeta diversity to surviving recipient T cells and thymic progenitors. By one year post-transplant, T-cell counts and diversity largely arose from T cells that were newly produced.

This clonotype originated in a girl less than two years old with combined immunodeficiency, due to receive a stem cell transplant. The chain is built from TRBV6-5 and TRBJ2-7, with D tentatively TRBD2 (6 bases). Sequences were derived from PBMCs, sampled before TCRalphabeta/CD19-depleted stem cell transplant. The CDR3 sequence: CASRYGLTYEQYF. The CDR3 DNA is TGTGCCAGCAGGTACGGACTAACCTACGAGCAGTACTTC.